Sequencing of this T cell receptor (beta chain) was carried out in a study of T cell repertoires in cytomegalovirus infection (dated by TCRdb to between 2018 and 2020). Looking at the study overall: Donor HLA type was relevant to the analysis, because carriage of CMV infection together with the matching HLA type was indicated by public TCR beta signatures.

The research as a whole found: Carriers of CMV infection plus the relevant HLA type were discriminated by the cumulative frequency of public TCR beta family members in the study cohort and in an independent roughly 370-donor cohort. In the ex vivo response, HLA-C-restricted CMV-specific TCR beta clonotypes were dominant, and in two of eight donors the single most frequent clonotype came from this HLA-C-restricted group.

On this clonotype: Its antigen specificity is not known. Base qualities were left out, and no much larger clone turns up one base away.

The run used an Illumina HiSeq 1500. TCRdb reprocessing: public reads trimmed at Q25 with fastp, clones called with MiXCR, in-frame beta chains kept. Every entry covers one CDR3 protein and lists the most common genes and DNA from its rows. The sample includes roughly 190,000 distinct CDR3 sequences, with approximately 9.6% observed a single time. The ten most abundant clones make up about 4.2% of the sample. Reading the germline V gene gives CDR1 ENHRY and CDR2 SYGVKD. The junction shows trimming of 7 bases on V and 6 bases on J, and the gene matches do not reach 4 bases of it. The CDR3 measures 13 amino acids from cysteine to phenylalanine. Just the 39-base CDR3 DNA is kept, in frame starting at base 1.

Sequenced material: PBMCs. Recombination joined TRBV10-3 with TRBJ2-2; 8 middle bases align to TRBD2. This TCR was sampled from a human donor in good health (CMV status not recorded). Some clones in this sample may be carry-over from other donors' samples. The CDR3 reads as follows: CAITGTSPGELFF. The nucleotides are TGTGCCATCACCGGGACTAGTCCCGGGGAGCTGTTTTTT.